This T cell receptor beta chain was recorded in a study of blood T cell repertoires in COVID-19. The CDR3 sequence is 16 residues long. Germline V gives CDR1 LGHNA, CDR2 YNFKEQ. The ends lost 2 bases at V and 5 bases at J; junction bases unmatched: 6. In Cohort 3, a recovered donor had either two negative PCRs, clearance, or symptom resolution. In the authors' methods: Estimation of nucleated cell counts was performed using reference gene primer amplification. Repertoires were generated with immunoSEQ multiplex PCR, while TCRdb's copy carries only in-frame clones and drops some. V and J calls and clone size are those listed in that table; D and trimming were worked out from the DNA. Counted here are just over 350,000 clones, roughly 90% occurring once; the ten biggest clones make up roughly 3%.

The receptor comes from a woman aged 25 to 39 who had recovered from COVID-19. The source material was PBMCs or T cells enriched from blood (not recorded which). The rearrangement joins TRBV4-2 to TRBJ2-3; 11 nucleotides match TRBD2. The CDR3 is CASSQYTSGSGDTQYF. As DNA, the CDR3 is TGTGCCAGCAGCCAATATACTAGCGGGAGTGGAGATACGCAGTATTTT.